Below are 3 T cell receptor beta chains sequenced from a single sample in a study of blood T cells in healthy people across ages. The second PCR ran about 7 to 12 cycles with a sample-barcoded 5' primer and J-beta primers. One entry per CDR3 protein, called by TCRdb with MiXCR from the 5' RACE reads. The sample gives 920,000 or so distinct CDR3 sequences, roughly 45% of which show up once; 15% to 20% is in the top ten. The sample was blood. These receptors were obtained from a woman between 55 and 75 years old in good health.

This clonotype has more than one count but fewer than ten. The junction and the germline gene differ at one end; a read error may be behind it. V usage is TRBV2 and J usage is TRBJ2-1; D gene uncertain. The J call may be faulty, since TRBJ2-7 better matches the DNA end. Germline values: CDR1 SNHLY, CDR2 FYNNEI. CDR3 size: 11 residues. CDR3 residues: CASGEHNEQYF. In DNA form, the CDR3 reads TGTGCCAGCGGTGAACACAATGAGCAGTACTTC.

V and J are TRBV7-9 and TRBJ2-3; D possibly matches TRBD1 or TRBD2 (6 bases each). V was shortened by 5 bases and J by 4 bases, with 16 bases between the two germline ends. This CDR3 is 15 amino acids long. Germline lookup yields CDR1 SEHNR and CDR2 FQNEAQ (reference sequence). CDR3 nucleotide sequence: TGTGCCAGCAGCAACGGGGCAGGGGAGGCAGATACGCAGTATTTT. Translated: CASSNGAGEADTQYF.

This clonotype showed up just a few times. The CDR3 bases are TGCAGCGTTTGGAGTCCCGGGCACAATGAGCAGTTCTTC. Its translation: CSVWSPGHNEQFF. The chain joins TRBV29-1 to TRBJ2-1; no clear D gene. This CDR3 has 13 residues. The germline gives CDR1 SQVTM, CDR2 ANQGSEA. V was shortened by 5 bases and J by 5 bases, with 13 bases between the two germline ends.